This T cell receptor beta chain was profiled in a study of tumor-infiltrating lymphocytes in localized non-small cell lung cancer. The repertoire was sequenced with immunoSEQ multiplex PCR; TCRdb's copy has only in-frame clones and lacks some. This table has around 25,000 clones, about three fifths appearing once. The receptor was isolated from a human donor with non-small cell lung cancer. The sequencing input was lung tumor tissue.

The DNA for the CDR3 is TGTGCGTCGGGGCTAAGCTACGAGCAGTACTTC. Protein sequence: CASGLSYEQYF. The chain joins TRBV2 to TRBJ2-7; D tentatively reads TRBD1 or TRBD2 (5 bases each). There are 11 residues in the CDR3. The V gene's germline CDR1 is SNHLY and CDR2 FYNNEI.